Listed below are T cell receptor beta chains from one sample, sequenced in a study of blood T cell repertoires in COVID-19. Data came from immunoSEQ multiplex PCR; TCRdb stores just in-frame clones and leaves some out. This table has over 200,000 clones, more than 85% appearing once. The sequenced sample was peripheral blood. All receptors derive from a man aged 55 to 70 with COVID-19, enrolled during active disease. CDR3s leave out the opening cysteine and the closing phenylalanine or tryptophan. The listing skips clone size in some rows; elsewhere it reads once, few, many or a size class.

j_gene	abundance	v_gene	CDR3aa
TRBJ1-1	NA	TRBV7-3	ASSRGPTIEAF
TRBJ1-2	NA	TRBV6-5	ASSYSTRLSNYGYT
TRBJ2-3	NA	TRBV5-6	ASSHEGTYTDTQY
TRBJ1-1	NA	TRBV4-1	ASSHGQGPNTEAF
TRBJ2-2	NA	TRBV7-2	ASSLAPVATTILSGELF
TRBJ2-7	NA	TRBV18	ASSGPSGNEQY
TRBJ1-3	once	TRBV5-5	ASSLGLFGNTIY
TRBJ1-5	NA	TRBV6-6	ASSSARFSYQPQH
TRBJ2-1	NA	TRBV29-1	SVEATGSSYNEQF
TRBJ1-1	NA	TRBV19	ASSFSGGVNTEAF
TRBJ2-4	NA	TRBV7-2	ASSLGAGTSGLAKNIQY
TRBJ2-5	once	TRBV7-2	ASSSRSTQETQY
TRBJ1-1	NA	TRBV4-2	ASSPGFLGTEAF
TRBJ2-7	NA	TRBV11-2	ASSLAGRSGDAGEQY
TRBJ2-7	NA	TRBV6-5	ASSYYQGRSYEQY
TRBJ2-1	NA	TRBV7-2	ASSLAGRGQF
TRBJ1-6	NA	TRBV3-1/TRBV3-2	ASSAGQDNSPLH
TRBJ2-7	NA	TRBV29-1	SVSAGTSGALYEQY
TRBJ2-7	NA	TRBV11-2	ASSYSGGSSYEQY
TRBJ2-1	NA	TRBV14	ASSQGSSGINEQF
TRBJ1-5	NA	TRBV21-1	ASSLPGQGNQPQH
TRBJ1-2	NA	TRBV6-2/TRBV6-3	ASSSTNRGGYT
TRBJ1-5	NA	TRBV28	ASDRGRGQPQH